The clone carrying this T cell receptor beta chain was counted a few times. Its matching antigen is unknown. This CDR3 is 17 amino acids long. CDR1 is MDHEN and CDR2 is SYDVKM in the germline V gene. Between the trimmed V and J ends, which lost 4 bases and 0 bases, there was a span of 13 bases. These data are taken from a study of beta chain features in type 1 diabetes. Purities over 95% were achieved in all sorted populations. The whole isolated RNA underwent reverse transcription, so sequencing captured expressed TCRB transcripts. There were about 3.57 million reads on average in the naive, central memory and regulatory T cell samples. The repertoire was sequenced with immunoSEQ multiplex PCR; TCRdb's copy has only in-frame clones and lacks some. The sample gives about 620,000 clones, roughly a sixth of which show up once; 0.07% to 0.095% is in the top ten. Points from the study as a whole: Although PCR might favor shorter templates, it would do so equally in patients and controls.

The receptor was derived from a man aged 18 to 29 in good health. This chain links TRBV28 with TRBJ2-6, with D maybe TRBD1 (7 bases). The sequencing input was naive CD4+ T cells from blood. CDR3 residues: CASSSPGGPSGANVLTF. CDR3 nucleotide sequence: TGTGCCAGCAGTTCCCCAGGGGGGCCCTCTGGGGCCAACGTCCTGACTTTC.